This note documents a single TCR beta chain sequence. Generated by immunoSEQ multiplex PCR, the TCRdb table keeps only in-frame clones and is missing some. The table shows over 100,000 clones, with 89% occurring only once. These data belong to a study of cytomegalovirus exposure and HLA in healthy donors. V gave up 3 bases and J gave up 3 bases, with 9 bases separating them. The CDR3 is 14 amino acids. CDR1 and CDR2 from the germline V gene are SEHNR and FQNEAQ (reference sequence). This TCR was sampled from a woman between 18 and 30 years old in good health and CMV-seronegative. The chain combines TRBV7-9 with TRBJ2-1; unclear D gene. The sample taken for sequencing was PBMCs. The CDR3 reads CASSFGGGYNEQFF. DNA for the CDR3: TGTGCCAGCAGCTTTGGCGGCGGCTACAATGAGCAGTTCTTC.